Below, 19 T cell receptor beta chains from the same sample are listed, as sequenced in a study of T-cell reconstitution after alpha-beta-depleted transplantation in children. The authors prepared the TCRbeta library with unique molecular identifiers. One entry per CDR3 protein, called by TCRdb with MiXCR from the PCR reads. Of roughly 500,000 distinct CDR3 sequences detected, about 30% appear once; the ten largest clones hold approximately 2.3%. Sample: PBMCs from the stem cell graft donor, taken from the stem cell graft. These receptors originate from a human donor who donated a stem cell graft to a child with aplastic anemia.

The chain links TRBV10-3 to TRBJ1-1, with D uncertain. With 0 bases removed from V and 4 bases from J, the gap between germline ends came to 12 bases. CDR1 and CDR2 from the germline V gene are ENHRY and SYGVKD. This CDR3 contains 15 residues. CDR3 sequence reads: CAISESEGGITEAFF. In DNA form, the CDR3 reads TGTGCCATCAGTGAGTCTGAGGGAGGAATCACTGAAGCTTTCTTT.

The chain employs TRBV20-1 and TRBJ1-1; 10 bases fit TRBD1. Trimming at V came to 0 bases and at J to 1 base, leaving 5 bases not matched to a gene. The germline V gene encodes CDR1 DFQATT and CDR2 SNEGSKA (reference sequence). The CDR3 runs 16 residues. The CDR3: CSARDRGQGSNTEAFF. The CDR3 DNA sequence: TGCAGTGCTAGAGATCGGGGACAGGGGTCGAACACTGAAGCTTTCTTT.

This clonotype was seen many times. The CDR3 DNA follows: TGTGCCAGCAGCTCTAGACAGGGGGTGAACACTGAAGCTTTCTTT. Translation: CASSSRQGVNTEAFF. V usage is TRBV7-2 and J usage is TRBJ1-1, with 9 bases identical to TRBD1. There are 15 residues in the CDR3. Germline CDR1 is SGHTA and CDR2 is FQGNSA. J lost 0 bases, V lost 4 bases, and 3 bases had no gene match. The full variable domain, in which reference TRBV7-2 and TRBJ1-1 provide the parts outside the CDR3, is GAGVSQSPSNKVTEKGKDVELRCDPISGHTALYWYRQSLGQGLEFLIYFQGNSAPDKSGLPSDRFSAERTGGSVSTLTIQRTQQEDSAVYLCASSSRQGVNTEAFFGQGTRLTVV.

This clonotype occurred a few times. The chain recombines TRBV7-9 with TRBJ2-3; no firm D call. The germline V gene has CDR1 SEHNR and CDR2 FQNEAQ (reference sequence). Trimming removed 3 bases at V and 3 bases at J, with 13 bases between. The CDR3 consists of 15 residues. The CDR3 DNA reads as TGTGCCAGCAGCTTGAGCGTCACCCCAACAGATACGCAGTATTTT. This gives the protein CASSLSVTPTDTQYF.

The chain's CDR3 is CSARGGGRVNTEAFF. The CDR3 DNA sequence: TGCAGTGCTAGAGGAGGGGGCCGAGTGAACACTGAAGCTTTCTTT. J is TRBJ1-1 and V is TRBV20-1; the match to TRBD1 covers 7 bases. Germline V lookup: CDR1 DFQATT, CDR2 SNEGSKA (reference sequence). The trim removed 1 base at V and 0 bases at J, leaving 5 bases unmatched. This CDR3 is built from 15 residues.

A few counts support this clonotype. V and J are TRBV9 and TRBJ1-1; D gene uncertain. With 0 bases removed from V and 4 bases from J, the gap between germline ends came to 13 bases. In germline, CDR1 is SGDLS, CDR2 YYNGEE. CDR3 length: 15 amino acids. This CDR3 reads CASSVASRAATEAFF. In DNA form, the CDR3 reads TGTGCCAGCAGCGTAGCCTCTAGGGCGGCCACTGAAGCTTTCTTT.

This chain uses TRBV27 with TRBJ1-5; the match to TRBD1 covers 8 bases. Germline assignment: CDR1 MNHEY and CDR2 SMNVEV (reference sequence). Trimming took 4 bases from V and 2 from J; bases not matched to a gene: 7. There are 16 residues in the CDR3. The CDR3 region has the DNA TGTGCCAGCAGTTCCAGACAGGGGTTGGGCAATCAGCCCCAGCATTTT. Amino acid sequence: CASSSRQGLGNQPQHF.

The chain combines TRBV5-1 with TRBJ1-1, with D perhaps TRBD1 (6 bases). V lost 0 bases and J lost 1, with 10 bases in between. Looked up from germline, CDR1 is SGHRS and CDR2 is YFSETQ. The length of the CDR3 is 15 residues. The chain's CDR3 is CASSLARGANTEAFF. The CDR3 bases are TGCGCCAGCAGCTTGGCCCGGGGGGCGAACACTGAAGCTTTCTTT.

As regards this clonotype: A junction boundary mismatches the germline segment, possibly from a read error. The chain couples TRBV29-1 to TRBJ1-2; TRBD1 might be the D (5 bases). Germline loops: CDR1 SQVTM, CDR2 ANQGSEA. The CDR3 sequence is 14 residues long. DNA of the CDR3: TGCAGCGTAGAAGCGGGGACCTTCTATGGCGGCTACACCTTC. Encoded protein: CSVEAGTFYGGYTF.

The V gene is TRBV28, the J gene TRBJ1-1; D remains unclear. Trimming shortened V by 9 bases and J by 6 bases, and 20 bases separated the two germline ends. The CDR3 covers 14 residues. Per germline, CDR1 MDHEN and CDR2 SYDVKM. CDR3 protein: CARGSGEVGAEAFF. The CDR3 DNA sequence: TGTGCCAGGGGCTCCGGGGAGGTCGGCGCTGAAGCTTTCTTT.

This clonotype was counted only a few times. J is TRBJ1-2 and V is TRBV20-1; 8 nucleotides align to TRBD1. V lost 0 bases to trimming and J lost 4 bases; unmatched junction nucleotides: 10. There are 16 residues in the CDR3. Germline V CDR1 and CDR2: DFQATT, SNEGSKA (reference sequence). The CDR3 DNA reads as TGCAGTGCTAGAGATCACAGTGCAGGGGGCGGCTATGGCTACACCTTC. As protein: CSARDHSAGGGYGYTF.

This clonotype was seen only a few times. The chain links TRBV6-2 or TRBV6-3 to TRBJ2-7; tentative D call: TRBD1 (5 bases). This CDR3 has 14 residues. V shed 2 bases and J shed 2 bases, with 10 bases lying between them. Looked up from germline, CDR1 is MNHEY and CDR2 is SVGEGT. The CDR3 sequence is CASSYRGDPYEQYF. CDR3 coding DNA: TGTGCCAGCAGTTACAGGGGCGACCCCTACGAGCAGTACTTC.

The sample holds a few counts of this clonotype. The gene calls are TRBV4-3 and TRBJ2-1, with unresolved D. Germline CDR1 LGHNA, CDR2 YSLEER. The V end was cut by 1 base, the J end by 0 bases, with 10 bases between. This CDR3 has 16 amino acids. CDR3 sequence: CASSQVLFNSYNEQFF. The CDR3 bases are TGCGCCAGCAGCCAAGTACTATTCAACTCCTACAATGAGCAGTTCTTC.

The chain employs TRBV7-2 and TRBJ2-3; no clear D. The CDR3 spans 13 residues. In germline, CDR1 is SGHTA, CDR2 FQGNSA. Trimming shortened V by 5 bases and J by 7 bases, and 13 bases separated the two germline ends. CDR3 in DNA: TGTGCCAGCAGCCCGGGCGGCCGGAATACGCAGTATTTT. It codes for CASSPGGRNTQYF.

The chain has TRBV4-3 and TRBJ1-6, with D perhaps TRBD1 (5 bases). The CDR3 totals 15 residues. Germline CDR1 LGHNA, CDR2 YSLEER. Trimming removed 0 bases from V and 7 bases from J, with 10 bases in between. The CDR3 is CASSQETAQNSPLHF. Here the CDR3 DNA reads TGCGCCAGCAGCCAAGAGACAGCTCAAAATTCACCCCTCCACTTT.

This chain connects TRBV5-1 to TRBJ2-1, with 10 bases that match TRBD2. The CDR3 spans 16 residues. Germline V CDR1 and CDR2: SGHRS, YFSETQ. With V trimmed by 1 base and J by 7 bases, 8 bases remained unmatched. The CDR3 reads CASSLSLAGGQNEQFF. The CDR3 DNA is TGCGCCAGCAGCTTGTCGTTAGCGGGAGGCCAAAATGAGCAGTTCTTC.

The chain is built from TRBV12-3 or TRBV12-4 and TRBJ2-3, with 10 bases matching TRBD2. V lost 6 bases to trimming and J lost 1 base; unmatched junction nucleotides: 4. The CDR3 contains 15 residues. The CDR3 DNA follows: TGTGCCAGCAGGATAGGGACTAGCGGCACAGATACGCAGTATTTT. As protein: CASRIGTSGTDTQYF.

The chain combines TRBV5-6 with TRBJ2-1; D might be TRBD2 (5 bases). This CDR3 is 15 amino acids long. V was clipped by 2 bases and J by 3 bases, with 12 bases between them. Germline V gene sequence: CDR1 SGHDT, CDR2 YYEEEE. The CDR3 is CASSLRETFYNEQFF. The CDR3 coding sequence is TGTGCCAGCAGCTTAAGGGAGACCTTCTACAATGAGCAGTTCTTC.

V and J are TRBV27 and TRBJ2-5; 10 bases fit TRBD2. Per germline, CDR1 MNHEY and CDR2 SMNVEV (reference sequence). The V gene end was trimmed by 6 bases and the J gene end by 5 bases; junction bases not matched to a gene: 12. This CDR3 contains 16 residues. The CDR3 reads CASSLGASGGAETQYF. In DNA, the CDR3 is TGTGCCAGCAGCCTTGGGGCTAGCGGGGGCGCGGAGACCCAGTACTTC.